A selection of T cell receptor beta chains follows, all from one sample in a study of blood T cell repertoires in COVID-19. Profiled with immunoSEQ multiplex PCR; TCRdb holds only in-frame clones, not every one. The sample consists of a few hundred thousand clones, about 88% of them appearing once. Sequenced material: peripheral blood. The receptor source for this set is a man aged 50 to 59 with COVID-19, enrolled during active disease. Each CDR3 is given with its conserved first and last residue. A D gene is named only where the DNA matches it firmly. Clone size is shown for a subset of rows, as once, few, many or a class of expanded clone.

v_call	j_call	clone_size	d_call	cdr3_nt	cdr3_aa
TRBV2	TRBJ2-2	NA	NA	TGTGCCTGCACCCCTAGCAGTGACACCGGGGAGCTGTTTTTT	CACTPSSDTGELFF
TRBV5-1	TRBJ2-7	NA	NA	TGCGCCAGCAGCTTGGATAGCGCTCTTGGCGAGCAGTACTTC	CASSLDSALGEQYF
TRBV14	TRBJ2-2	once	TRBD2	TGTGCCAGCAGCCCATGGACTAGCGGGAGCGCCGGGGAGCTGTTTTTT	CASSPWTSGSAGELFF
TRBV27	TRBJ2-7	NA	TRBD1	TGTGCCAGCAGTTTACTATGGGGACAGGGGTACGAGCAGTACTTC	CASSLLWGQGYEQYF
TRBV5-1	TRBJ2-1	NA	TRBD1	TGCGCCAGCAGCTCCGGGACAGGGTCCGATGAGCAGTTCTTC	CASSSGTGSDEQFF
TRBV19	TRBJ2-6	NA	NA	TGTGCCAGTAGCCCGCGGGGCGGGGCCAACGTCCTGACTTTC	CASSPRGGANVLTF
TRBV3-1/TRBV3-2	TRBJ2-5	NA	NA	TGTGCCAGCAGCCAACACCAGGGGAGTGAGACCCAGTACTTC	CASSQHQGSETQYF
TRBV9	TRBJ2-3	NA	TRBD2	TGTGCCAGCAGCGTAGGGACTAGCGCGAGCACAGATACGCAGTATTTT	CASSVGTSASTDTQYF
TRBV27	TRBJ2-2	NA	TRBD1	TGTGCCAGCAGTTGGGGGACAGGGTTCGGCACCGGGGAGCTGTTTTTT	CASSWGTGFGTGELFF
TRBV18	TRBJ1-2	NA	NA	TGTGCCAGCTCACCAGCCGGACTCCGGGACGGGGGGTCGGTTGGCTACACCTTC	CASSPAGLRDGGSVGYTF
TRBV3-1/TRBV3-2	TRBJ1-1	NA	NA	TGTGCCAGCAGCCAAGGAGAGTGGAGGGCGAGGGTCTCCTACGAAGCTTTCTTT	CASSQGEWRARVSYEAFF
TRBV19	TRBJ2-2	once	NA	TGTGCCAGTAGTGGGGGGGGCCTACGTTTGAACACCGGGGAGCTGTTTTTT	CASSGGGLRLNTGELFF
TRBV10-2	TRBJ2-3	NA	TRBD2	TGCGCCAGCAGGGGACTAGCGGGAGGAGATACGCAGTATTTT	CASRGLAGGDTQYF
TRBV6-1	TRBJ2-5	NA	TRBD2	TGTGCCAGCAGTGGGCGACTAGCGGGAGCCACCGGCCGTGGAGAGACCCAGTACTTC	CASSGRLAGATGRGETQYF
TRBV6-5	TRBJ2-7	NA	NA	TGTGCCAGCAAAAAATCGGGAACTACGGGGGAGCAGTACTTC	CASKKSGTTGEQYF
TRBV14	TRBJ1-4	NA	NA	TGTGCCAGCAGCCAAGAAGCGCCAGGGATTAATGAAAAACTGTTTTTT	CASSQEAPGINEKLFF
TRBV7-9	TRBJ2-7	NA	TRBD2	TGTGCCAGCAGCTACAAGGGGACTAGCGGGAGCCACGAGCAGTACTTC	CASSYKGTSGSHEQYF
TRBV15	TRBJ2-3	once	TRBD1	TGTGCCACCAGCAGAGGGCCCGACAGGGGCACAGATACGCAGTATTTT	CATSRGPDRGTDTQYF
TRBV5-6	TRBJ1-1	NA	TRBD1	TGTGCCAGCAGCTCAACCGGGACAGGGGGCTTTATGAACACTGAAGCTTTCTTT	CASSSTGTGGFMNTEAFF
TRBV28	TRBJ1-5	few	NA	TGTGCCAGCAGTTTTACCGAGAATCAGCCCCAGCATTTT	CASSFTENQPQHF
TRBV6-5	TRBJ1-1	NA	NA	TGTGCCAGCAATTCAGGGAATACTGAAGCTTTCTTT	CASNSGNTEAFF
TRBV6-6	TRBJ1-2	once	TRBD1	TGTGCCAGCAGTTACGGGACAGTCGGGTATGGCTACACCTTC	CASSYGTVGYGYTF
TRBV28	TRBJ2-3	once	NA	TGTGCCAGCAGTTTAGACACCACAGATACGCAGTATTTT	CASSLDTTDTQYF
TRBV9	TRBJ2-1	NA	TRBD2	TGTGCCAGCAGCGCTCATATTCCGGGACTAGCGGGGTCTGTGTATGAGCAGTTCTTC	CASSAHIPGLAGSVYEQFF
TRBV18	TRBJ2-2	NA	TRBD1	TGTGCCAGCTCACCCGACAGGGGCGACACCGGGGAGCTGTTTTTT	CASSPDRGDTGELFF
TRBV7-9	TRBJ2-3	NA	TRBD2	TGTGCCAGCAGCTTAGAAGCCCCGGGACTAGCCACAGATACGCAGTATTTT	CASSLEAPGLATDTQYF
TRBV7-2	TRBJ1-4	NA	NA	TGTGCCAGCAGCTCGAGGGGGGGGGTAACTAATGAAAAACTGTTTTTT	CASSSRGGVTNEKLFF